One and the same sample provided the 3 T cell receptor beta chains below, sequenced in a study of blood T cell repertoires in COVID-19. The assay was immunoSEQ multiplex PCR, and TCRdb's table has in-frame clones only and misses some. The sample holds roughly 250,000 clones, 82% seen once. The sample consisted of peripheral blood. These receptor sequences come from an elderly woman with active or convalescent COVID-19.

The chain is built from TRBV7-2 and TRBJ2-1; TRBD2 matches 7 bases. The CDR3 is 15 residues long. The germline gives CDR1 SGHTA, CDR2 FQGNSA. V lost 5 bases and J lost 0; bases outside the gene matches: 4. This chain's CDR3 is CASSPGGYSYNEQFF. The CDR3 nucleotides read TGTGCCAGCAGCCCGGGGGGTTACTCCTACAATGAGCAGTTCTTC.

CDR3 DNA sequence: TGCGCCAGCAGCCAAACGACAGAGAACACTGAAGCTTTCTTT. It yields the protein CASSQTTENTEAFF. The chain uses TRBV4-1 and TRBJ1-1; weak D call: TRBD1 (5 bases). V lost 2 bases and J 1 base, leaving 8 bases between the germline ends. The CDR3 consists of 14 residues. The germline gives CDR1 MGHRA, CDR2 YSYEKL.

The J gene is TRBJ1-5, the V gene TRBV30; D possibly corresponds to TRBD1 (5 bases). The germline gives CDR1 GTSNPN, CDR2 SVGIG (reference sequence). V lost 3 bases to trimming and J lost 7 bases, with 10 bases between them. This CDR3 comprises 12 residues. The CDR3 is CAWRSGDQPQHF. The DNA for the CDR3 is TGTGCCTGGAGATCGGGGGACCAGCCCCAGCATTTT. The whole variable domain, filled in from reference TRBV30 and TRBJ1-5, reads SQTIHQWPATLVQPVGSPLSLECTVEGTSNPNLYWYRQAAGRGLQLLFYSVGIGQISSEVPQNLSASRPQDRQFILSSKKLLLSDSGFYLCAWRSGDQPQHFGDGTRLSIL.